This TCR beta chain was captured by sequencing in a study of prognosis after radiotherapy for stage I lung cancer. The authors amplified TCR beta CDR3 from genomic DNA using two-round multiplex PCR. Specific primers for each TRBV and TRBJ gene were what first-round PCR used. TCRdb re-called the multiplex PCR reads through MiXCR, storing one row per CDR3 protein. The sample contains roughly 26,000 distinct CDR3 sequences, 25% to 35% of which appear only once. Trimming stripped 6 bases from V and 7 bases from J, with 16 bases between. Germline values: CDR1 WSHSY, CDR2 SAAADI. CDR3 length: 14 amino acids. In this sample, this clonotype turned up many times.

The gene calls are TRBV10-2 and TRBJ2-1; D is perhaps TRBD1 or TRBD2 (5 bases each). This receptor was taken from a donor of 50 years or more with non-small cell lung cancer. The sample consisted of PBMCs, taken before or after stereotactic body radiation therapy (not recorded which). Written as DNA, the CDR3 is TGCGCCAGCAGGCCGCGGGCAGGGCCAAATGAGCAGTTCTTC. Its translation is CASRPRAGPNEQFF.